What follows describes a single T cell receptor beta chain. Its target is not known. These data are taken from a study of cytomegalovirus exposure and HLA in healthy donors. As for the study in general: Around 85 million unique TCR sequences came from HLA-typed donors in an early release.

Study conclusions and caveats: For presence/absence analyses, sequencing depth was assumed to be roughly uniform across donors. Most CMV-associated TCR beta chains appeared HLA-restricted in a later analysis.

The PCR contained 60 Vbeta and 13 Jbeta primers. Study processing details: Unique TCR beta chains numbered 80 million to 95 million in a later analysis, with around 10 million shared. The assay was immunoSEQ multiplex PCR, and TCRdb's table has in-frame clones only and misses some. The V and J calls and the clone size are those of that table, but D and trimming were determined from the DNA. The data show over 130,000 clones, around 79% seen once. The ends lost 4 bases at V and 9 bases at J; junction bases unmatched: 12. This CDR3 has 15 amino acids. Germline V CDR1 and CDR2: SGHRS, YFSETQ. Sequenced material: PBMCs. The gene calls are TRBV5-1 and TRBJ2-1; 8 bases line up with TRBD1. The source is a human donor in good health. The CDR3 is CASSRGQGPTGEQFF. CDR3 nucleotide sequence: TGCGCCAGCAGCCGTGGACAGGGCCCTACGGGTGAGCAGTTCTTC.